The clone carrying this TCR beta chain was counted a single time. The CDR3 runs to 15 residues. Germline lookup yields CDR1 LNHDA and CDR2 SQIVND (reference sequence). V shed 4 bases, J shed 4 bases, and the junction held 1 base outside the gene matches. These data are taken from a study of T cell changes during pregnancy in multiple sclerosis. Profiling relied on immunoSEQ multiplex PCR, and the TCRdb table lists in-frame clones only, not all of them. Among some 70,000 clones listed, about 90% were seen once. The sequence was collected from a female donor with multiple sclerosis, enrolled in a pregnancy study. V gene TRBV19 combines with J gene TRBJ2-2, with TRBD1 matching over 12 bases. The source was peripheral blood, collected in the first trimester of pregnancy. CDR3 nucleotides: TGTGCCAGTAGTAGGGGACAGGGGGCCACCGGGGAGCTGTTTTTT. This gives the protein CASSRGQGATGELFF. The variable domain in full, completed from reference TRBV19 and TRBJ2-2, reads DGGITQSPKYLFRKEGQNVTLSCEQNLNHDAMYWYRQDPGQGLRLIYYSQIVNDFQKGDIAEGYSVSREKKESFPLTVTSAQKNPTAFYLCASSRGQGATGELFFGEGSRLTVL.